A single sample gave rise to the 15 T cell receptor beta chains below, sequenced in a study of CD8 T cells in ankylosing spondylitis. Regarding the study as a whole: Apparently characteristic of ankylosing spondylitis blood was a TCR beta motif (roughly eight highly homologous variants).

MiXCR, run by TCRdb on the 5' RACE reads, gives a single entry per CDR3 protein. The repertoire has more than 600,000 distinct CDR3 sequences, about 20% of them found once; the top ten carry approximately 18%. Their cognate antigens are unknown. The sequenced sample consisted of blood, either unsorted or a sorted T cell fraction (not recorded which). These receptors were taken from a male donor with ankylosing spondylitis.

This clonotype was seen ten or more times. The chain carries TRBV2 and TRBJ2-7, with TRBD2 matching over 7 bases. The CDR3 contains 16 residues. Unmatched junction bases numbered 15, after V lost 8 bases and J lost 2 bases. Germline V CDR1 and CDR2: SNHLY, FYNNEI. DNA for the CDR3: TGTGCCAGCCAGCCTAATTGGGGGGGGAGGCCCTACGAGCAGTACTTC. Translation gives CASQPNWGGRPYEQYF.

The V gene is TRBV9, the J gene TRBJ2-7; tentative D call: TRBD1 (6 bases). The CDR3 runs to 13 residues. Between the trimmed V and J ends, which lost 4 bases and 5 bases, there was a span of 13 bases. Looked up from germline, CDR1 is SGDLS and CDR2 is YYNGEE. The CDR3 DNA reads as TGTGCCAGCAGCCCCGGGACACCGGACGAGCAGTACTTC. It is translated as CASSPGTPDEQYF.

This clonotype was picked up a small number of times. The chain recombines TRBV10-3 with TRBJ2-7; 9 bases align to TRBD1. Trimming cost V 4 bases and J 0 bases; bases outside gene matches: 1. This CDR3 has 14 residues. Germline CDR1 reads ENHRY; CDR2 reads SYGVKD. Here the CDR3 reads CAISGTGVSYEQYF. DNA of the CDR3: TGTGCCATCAGTGGGACAGGGGTCTCCTACGAGCAGTACTTC.

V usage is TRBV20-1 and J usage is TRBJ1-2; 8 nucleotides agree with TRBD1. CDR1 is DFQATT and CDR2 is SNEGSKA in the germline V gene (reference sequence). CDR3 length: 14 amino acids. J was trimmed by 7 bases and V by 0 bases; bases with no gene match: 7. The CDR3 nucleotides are TGCAGTGCTAGAGATCCCTGGACAGGGTTTGGCTACACCTTC. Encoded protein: CSARDPWTGFGYTF.

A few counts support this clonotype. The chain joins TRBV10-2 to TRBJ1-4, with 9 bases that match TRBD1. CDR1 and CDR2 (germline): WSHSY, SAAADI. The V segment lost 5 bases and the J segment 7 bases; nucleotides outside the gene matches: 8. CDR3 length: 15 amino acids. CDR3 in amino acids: CASSSDRGRSEKLFF. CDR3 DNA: TGCGCCAGCAGTTCCGACAGGGGGAGAAGTGAAAAACTGTTTTTT.

CDR3 sequence reads: CSVSIAGANIQYF. The CDR3 DNA is TGCAGCGTCTCGATAGCGGGAGCGAACATTCAGTACTTC. The rearrangement uses TRBV29-1 and TRBJ2-4, with 9 nucleotides matching TRBD2. The CDR3 consists of 13 residues. With V trimmed by 6 bases and J by 7 bases, 7 bases remained unmatched. Germline CDR1 SQVTM, CDR2 ANQGSEA.

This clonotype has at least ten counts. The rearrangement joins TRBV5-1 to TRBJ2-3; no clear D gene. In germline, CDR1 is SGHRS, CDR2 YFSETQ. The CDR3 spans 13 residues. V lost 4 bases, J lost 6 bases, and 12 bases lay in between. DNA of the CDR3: TGCGCCAGCAGCCCGACACCGAGGGATACGCAGTATTTT. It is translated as CASSPTPRDTQYF.

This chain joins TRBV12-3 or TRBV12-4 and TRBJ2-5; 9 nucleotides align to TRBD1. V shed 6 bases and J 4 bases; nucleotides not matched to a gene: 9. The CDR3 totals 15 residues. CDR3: CASSMRTGERETQYF. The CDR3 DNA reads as TGTGCCAGCAGCATGAGGACAGGGGAACGAGAGACCCAGTACTTC.

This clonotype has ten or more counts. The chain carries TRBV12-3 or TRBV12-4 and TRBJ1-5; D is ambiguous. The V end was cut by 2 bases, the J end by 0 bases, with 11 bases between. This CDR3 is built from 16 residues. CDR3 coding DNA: TGTGCCAGCAGTTTAAGGCCTCTGGATAGCAATCAGCCCCAGCATTTT. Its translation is CASSLRPLDSNQPQHF.

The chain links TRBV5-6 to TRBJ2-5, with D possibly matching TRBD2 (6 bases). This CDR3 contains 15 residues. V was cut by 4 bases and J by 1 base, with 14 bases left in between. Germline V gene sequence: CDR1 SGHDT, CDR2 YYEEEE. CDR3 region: CASSPQGGIQETQYF. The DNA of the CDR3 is TGTGCCAGCAGCCCCCAGGGCGGGATCCAAGAGACCCAGTACTTC.

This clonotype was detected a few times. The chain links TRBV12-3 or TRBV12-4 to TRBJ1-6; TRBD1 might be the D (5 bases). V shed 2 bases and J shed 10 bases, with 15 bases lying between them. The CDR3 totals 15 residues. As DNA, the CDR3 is TGTGCCAGCAGTTTATCGGGACTGGGCTTCTCACCCCTCCACTTT. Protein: CASSLSGLGFSPLHF.

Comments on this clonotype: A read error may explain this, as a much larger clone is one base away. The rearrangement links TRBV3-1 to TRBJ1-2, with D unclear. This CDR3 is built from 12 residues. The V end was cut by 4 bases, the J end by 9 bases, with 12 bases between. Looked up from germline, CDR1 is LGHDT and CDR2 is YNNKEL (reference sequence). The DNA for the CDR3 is TGTGCCAGCAGCCCTCTAGATGGGAGCTACACCTTC. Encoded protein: CASSPLDGSYTF.

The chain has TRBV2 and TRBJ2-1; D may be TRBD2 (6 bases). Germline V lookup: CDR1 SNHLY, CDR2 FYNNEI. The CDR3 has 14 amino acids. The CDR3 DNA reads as TGTGCGGACCGGAGGGACGGGAGCTACAATGAGCAGTTCTTC. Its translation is CADRRDGSYNEQFF.

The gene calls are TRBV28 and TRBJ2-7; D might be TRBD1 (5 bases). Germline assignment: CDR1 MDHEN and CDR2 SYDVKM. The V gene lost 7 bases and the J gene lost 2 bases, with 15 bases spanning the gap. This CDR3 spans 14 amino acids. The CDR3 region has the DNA TGTGCCAGCACGGTCATAGGGGATCCCTACGAGCAGTACTTC. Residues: CASTVIGDPYEQYF.

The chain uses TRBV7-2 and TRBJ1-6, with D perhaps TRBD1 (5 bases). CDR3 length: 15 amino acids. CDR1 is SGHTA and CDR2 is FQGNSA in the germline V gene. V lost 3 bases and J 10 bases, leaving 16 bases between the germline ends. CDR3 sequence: CASSFESTGGSPLHF. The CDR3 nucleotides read TGTGCCAGCAGCTTTGAATCGACTGGGGGGTCACCCCTCCACTTT.